In its sample, the clone carrying this T cell receptor (beta chain) was seen a few times. Antigen specificity is unknown. The CDR3 is made up of 16 amino acids. Germline CDR1 LNHDA, CDR2 SQIVND (reference sequence). The V and J ends lost 5 bases and 1 base respectively, with 14 bases between them. The data derive from a study of regulatory T cells in long-lasting Graves disease. In the study overall: The term persistent Graves' disease signified upward of 5 years on antithyroid drugs with positive TSH receptor antibodies. Notes on the study in general: Persistent disease preferred TRBV28, TRBJ1-2 and TRBJ2-5.

In building TCR beta libraries, iRepertoire HTBI primers were used together with Arm-PCR of CDR3 regions. Original analysis: Taken together, the samples had 62 TRBV and approximately 13 TRBJ segments identified. TCRdb called the multiplex PCR reads again in MiXCR, with one record for every CDR3 protein. TCRdb assigned the V and J calls; the authors' analysis was not used. Among about 310,000 distinct CDR3 sequences, around 23% were seen once, and the ten largest hold more than 55%. Noted time point: persistent/refractory GD, antithyroid drugs over 5 years with positive TRAb. After RNA was extracted from PBMCs, the TCR library was made from it. EDTA tubes collected around 10 milliliters of peripheral blood.

The sample here was peripheral blood mononuclear cells (PBMCs), taken when the disease was refractory, from a patient treated with antithyroid drugs. This TCR derives from a female donor with Graves disease. The chain combines TRBV19 with TRBJ2-2, with D unresolved. CDR3 DNA sequence: TGTGCCAGTAGTCCCCAGGCCTCTTTGAACACCGGGGAGCTGTTTTTT. Translation gives CASSPQASLNTGELFF.